These 29 T cell receptor beta chains share one sample of origin, sequenced in a study of read filtering for tumor transcriptome and immune sequencing. The library was built from roughly 400 ng RNA with molecular barcoded adaptors for alpha/delta and beta/gamma chains. TCRdb reanalysed the reads using MiXCR and keeps one entry per CDR3 protein. The sample includes more than 12,000 distinct CDR3 sequences, around 20% of them seen just once. Sequencing was carried out using a population of CD138-negative cells sorted from bone marrow. Receptors originate from a donor at least 40 years old with multiple myeloma.

This clonotype was counted ten times or more. The V and J genes are TRBV6-2 or TRBV6-3 and TRBJ2-1; possibly TRBD1 for D (6 bases). V lost 11 bases to trimming and J lost 13 bases, with 18 bases between them. The CDR3 has 11 amino acids. Germline CDR1 MNHEY, CDR2 SVGEGT. CDR3 amino acids: CAAVTGTKQFF. CDR3 sequence (DNA): TGTGCCGCCGTAACCGGGACAAAACAGTTCTTC.

This clonotype was seen only a few times. This chain uses TRBV15 with TRBJ2-1; a possible D gene is TRBD1 (5 bases). V lost 5 bases and J lost 10, with 12 bases in between. The CDR3 loop spans 12 amino acids. Germline values: CDR1 LNHNV, CDR2 YYDKDF (reference sequence). The CDR3 DNA sequence: TGTGCCACCAGCGGAAGGCAGGGCGAGCAGTTCTTC. It translates to CATSGRQGEQFF.

This clonotype was recorded at least ten times. The V gene is TRBV20-1, the J gene TRBJ2-2; TRBD1 is a possible D gene (6 bases). Germline V gene lookup returns CDR1 DFQATT and CDR2 SNEGSKA (reference sequence). Trimming took 6 bases from V and 1 from J, leaving 12 bases between them. The CDR3 has 14 amino acids. The CDR3 DNA reads as TGCAGTGCCCCCGGGACATTGAACACCGGGGAGCTGTTTTTT. Translated: CSAPGTLNTGELFF.

This clonotype was detected many times. The chain recombines TRBV6-6 with TRBJ2-1; 9 bases are a match to TRBD1. V lost 8 bases to trimming and J lost 2 bases; unmatched junction nucleotides: 10. Germline CDR1 is MNHNY and CDR2 is SVGAGI (reference sequence). The length of the CDR3 is 16 residues. The CDR3 sequence is CASLGQGRPTYNEQFF. The CDR3 nucleotides read TGTGCCAGCCTTGGACAGGGGCGACCTACCTACAATGAGCAGTTCTTC.

The chain carries TRBV7-9 and TRBJ2-7; D is unclear. Trimming took 0 bases from V and 4 from J, leaving 4 bases between them. Germline V gene lookup returns CDR1 SEHNR and CDR2 FQNEAQ (reference sequence). This CDR3 spans 12 amino acids. The CDR3 is CASSLAEYEQYF. CDR3 sequence (DNA): TGTGCCAGCAGCTTAGCAGAGTACGAGCAGTACTTC.

This clonotype was picked up many times. The chain couples TRBV28 to TRBJ2-7, with D perhaps TRBD2 (5 bases). V was cut by 2 bases and J by 3 bases, with 14 bases left in between. Germline lookup yields CDR1 MDHEN and CDR2 SYDVKM. CDR3 length equals 15 residues. The CDR3 region is CASSLVRSGGYEQYF. The CDR3 nucleotides are TGTGCCAGCAGTTTAGTAAGGAGCGGTGGCTACGAGCAGTACTTC.

A few counts support this clonotype. The genes are TRBV20-1 and TRBJ1-5; 8 bases align to TRBD1. Trimming removed 0 bases from V and 6 bases from J; junction bases left unmatched: 10. Germline values: CDR1 DFQATT, CDR2 SNEGSKA (reference sequence). The CDR3 has 16 residues. The CDR3 protein is CSARESTGGSGQPQHF. The CDR3 DNA reads as TGCAGTGCTAGAGAAAGCACAGGGGGTTCGGGTCAGCCCCAGCATTTT.

This clonotype showed up just a few times. The V call is TRBV20-1, the J call TRBJ1-1; D perhaps matches TRBD1 (5 bases). The CDR3 covers 12 residues. V gave up 6 bases and J gave up 4 bases, with 12 bases separating them. Germline loops: CDR1 DFQATT, CDR2 SNEGSKA (reference sequence). CDR3: CSASRVRTEAFF. In DNA, the CDR3 is TGCAGTGCGAGCAGGGTGCGCACTGAAGCTTTCTTT.

This clonotype was recorded at least ten times. The chain recombines TRBV19 with TRBJ2-1; 12 positions match TRBD1. Unmatched junction bases numbered 8, after V lost 3 bases and J lost 8 bases. CDR3 size: 16 residues. CDR1 LNHDA and CDR2 SQIVND come from the germline V gene (reference sequence). For the CDR3, the DNA is TGTGCCAGTAGTATCCCGTGGGACAGGGGGCCGGATGAGCAGTTCTTC. Amino acids: CASSIPWDRGPDEQFF. The variable domain in full, with the rest retrieved from reference TRBV19 and TRBJ2-1, is DGGITQSPKYLFRKEGQNVTLSCEQNLNHDAMYWYRQDPGQGLRLIYYSQIVNDFQKGDIAEGYSVSREKKESFPLTVTSAQKNPTAFYLCASSIPWDRGPDEQFFGPGTRLTVL.

This clonotype was seen a handful of times. The chain uses TRBV30 and TRBJ1-2, with no clear D. Germline loops: CDR1 GTSNPN, CDR2 SVGIG (reference sequence). V lost 3 bases to trimming and J lost 4 bases, with 18 bases between them. The CDR3 is made up of 15 amino acids. The CDR3 here is CAWSLLKRERYGYTF. The DNA of the CDR3 is TGTGCCTGGAGCCTCCTTAAAAGGGAGCGCTATGGCTACACCTTC.

This clonotype was seen repeatedly, ten times or more. The V and J genes are TRBV12-3 or TRBV12-4 and TRBJ2-2, with no clear D. There are 12 residues in the CDR3. V was shortened by 3 bases and J by 8 bases, with 7 bases between the two germline ends. CDR3 nucleotide sequence: TGTGCCAGCAGTTTGGATGGGGGGGAGCTGTTTTTT. Amino acids: CASSLDGGELFF.

This clonotype appeared once. The J gene is TRBJ2-2, the V gene TRBV11-3, with D unresolved. This CDR3 comprises 14 residues. The V gene's germline CDR1 is SGHNT and CDR2 YENEEA. V lost 5 bases, J lost 5 bases, and 12 bases lay in between. The CDR3 loop is CASSHEAYTGELFF. Here the CDR3 DNA reads TGTGCCAGCAGCCACGAGGCTTATACCGGGGAGCTGTTTTTT.

This clonotype was observed at least ten times. The chain uses TRBV6-5 and TRBJ2-5; maybe TRBD1 (6 bases). The CDR3 is 13 residues long. Germline loops: CDR1 MNHEY, CDR2 SVGAGI. With 4 bases removed from V and 2 bases from J, the gap between germline ends came to 8 bases. CDR3 bases: TGTGCCAGCAGTTCAGGACAGCAAGAGACCCAGTACTTC. It specifies CASSSGQQETQYF.

This clonotype has ten or more counts. The V call is TRBV19, the J call TRBJ2-1; 10 bases are shared with TRBD2. The CDR3 loop spans 16 amino acids. In germline, CDR1 is LNHDA, CDR2 SQIVND (reference sequence). V trimming: 5 bases; J trimming: 5 bases; junction bases outside the gene matches: 9. The chain's CDR3 is CASSVGWTSGDNEQFF. The CDR3 DNA follows: TGTGCCAGTAGTGTAGGTTGGACTAGCGGTGACAATGAGCAGTTCTTC.

In this sample, this clonotype turned up a few times. This chain connects TRBV30 to TRBJ1-4; no reliable D call. Germline V lookup: CDR1 GTSNPN, CDR2 SVGIG (reference sequence). The CDR3 loop spans 12 amino acids. V was clipped by 5 bases and J by 3 bases, with 7 bases between them. In DNA form, the CDR3 reads TGTGCCTGGGGAGATCCTAATGAAAAACTGTTTTTT. Its translation is CAWGDPNEKLFF.

This clonotype was found many times. V usage is TRBV29-1 and J usage is TRBJ2-1, with D perhaps TRBD2 (5 bases). V was shortened by 1 base and J by 7 bases, with 8 bases between the two germline ends. The CDR3 contains 12 residues. Germline assignment: CDR1 SQVTM and CDR2 ANQGSEA. CDR3 nucleotides: TGCAGCGTTGAAGGGTCGGGGAATGAGCAGTTCTTC. Its translation is CSVEGSGNEQFF.

Comments on this clonotype: A much more abundant neighbour one base away suggests this may be a read error. This rearrangement joins TRBV6-5 to TRBJ2-7; 10 bases line up with TRBD1. Germline CDR1 MNHEY, CDR2 SVGAGI. The CDR3 contains 15 residues. The CDR3 loop reads CASSEVRTGGYEQHF. The CDR3 DNA follows: TGTGCCAGCAGTGAAGTTCGGACAGGGGGATACGAGCAGCACTTC.

V usage is TRBV5-1 and J usage is TRBJ2-5; D might be TRBD2 (6 bases). Trimming removed 6 bases at V and 4 bases at J, with 16 bases between. Germline V gene data show CDR1 as SGHRS and CDR2 as YFSETQ. The CDR3 spans 14 residues. Here the CDR3 DNA reads TGCGCCAGCACTTATTCCGGGACTGCAGAGACCCAGTACTTC. The encoded protein is CASTYSGTAETQYF.

This clonotype was seen at least ten times. The V and J genes are TRBV7-2 and TRBJ2-3, with 8 nucleotides matching TRBD1. This CDR3 comprises 15 residues. With V trimmed by 3 bases and J by 4 bases, 6 bases remained unmatched. CDR1 is SGHTA, CDR2 FQGNSA, per germline. The CDR3 region is CASSFGTGYADTQYF. The DNA of the CDR3 is TGTGCCAGCAGCTTCGGGACAGGCTACGCAGATACGCAGTATTTT.

This clonotype showed up many times. The chain links TRBV6-5 to TRBJ2-5; tentatively, D is TRBD1 (6 bases). The length of the CDR3 is 12 residues. V was cut by 2 bases and J by 6 bases, with 7 bases left in between. The germline V gene encodes CDR1 MNHEY and CDR2 SVGAGI. The CDR3 DNA reads TGTGCCAGCAGTTACGGGACACAGACCCAGTACTTC. Protein: CASSYGTQTQYF.

This clonotype was found many times. The genes are TRBV4-3 and TRBJ2-1; 16 bases agree with TRBD2. The germline V gene encodes CDR1 LGHNA and CDR2 YSLEER. J was trimmed by 15 bases and V by 0 bases; bases with no gene match: 8. The CDR3 totals 16 residues. The CDR3 DNA reads TGCGCCAGCAGCCAAGATAACGGGACTAGCGGGAGGGGGGGGTTCTTC. Translation: CASSQDNGTSGRGGFF.

Notes on this clonotype: Given a much more abundant clone one base away, this may be a read error. The chain carries TRBV27 and TRBJ1-1, with D unresolved. This CDR3 is built from 13 residues. The germline CDR1 and CDR2 sequences are MNHEY and SMNVEV (reference sequence). The CDR3 loop is CASGLDRLTEAFF. In DNA form, the CDR3 reads TGTGCCAGCGGTTTAGACCGGTTAACTGAAGCTTTCTTT.

This clonotype was detected many times. The genes are TRBV28 and TRBJ2-5; possible D gene TRBD2, 5 bases. CDR3 length: 12 amino acids. V was clipped by 5 bases and J by 9 bases, with 13 bases between them. Germline CDR1 and CDR2: MDHEN and SYDVKM. In DNA, the CDR3 is TGTGCCAGCAGTCTCCGCCACGGGGCCCAGTACTTC. Residues: CASSLRHGAQYF.

This clonotype was counted ten times or more. The chain uses TRBV7-9 and TRBJ2-6; D is undetermined. V was shortened by 1 base and J by 0 bases, with 16 bases between the two germline ends. This CDR3 has 19 residues. Germline V gene data show CDR1 as SEHNR and CDR2 as FQNEAQ (reference sequence). For the CDR3, the DNA is TGTGCCAGCAGCTTAGTGGATCGTCACCCCACCTCTGGGGCCAACGTCCTGACTTTC. It specifies CASSLVDRHPTSGANVLTF.

This clonotype occurred many times. V gene TRBV2 combines with J gene TRBJ2-5, with 7 positions matching TRBD2. CDR1 and CDR2 (germline): SNHLY, FYNNEI. The ends lost 6 bases at V and 4 bases at J; junction bases unmatched: 11. The CDR3 has 15 residues. The CDR3 DNA reads TGTGCCAGCAGCTCACCGGGACTATTGGGAGAGACCCAGTACTTC. It specifies CASSSPGLLGETQYF.

This clonotype was counted many times. V gene TRBV14 combines with J gene TRBJ2-1; D is undetermined. The germline V gene encodes CDR1 SGHDN and CDR2 FVKESK. Trimming removed 3 bases at V and 4 bases at J, with 4 bases between. This CDR3 is 12 amino acids long. This CDR3 is CASSHSYNEQFF. The CDR3 DNA is TGTGCCAGCAGCCACAGTTACAATGAGCAGTTCTTC.

This clonotype showed up just a few times. The rearrangement uses TRBV20-1 and TRBJ1-1; TRBD1 agrees at 10 bases. The CDR3 is 13 residues long. J was trimmed by 11 bases and V by 2 bases; bases with no gene match: 8. Looked up from germline, CDR1 is DFQATT and CDR2 is SNEGSKA (reference sequence). The CDR3 sequence: CSARPDRGRLAFF. Here the CDR3 DNA reads TGCAGTGCTAGACCCGACAGGGGGCGCCTGGCTTTCTTT.

This chain uses TRBV2 with TRBJ1-3; D remains unclear. This CDR3 has 11 amino acids. Germline CDR1 SNHLY, CDR2 FYNNEI. V lost 7 bases and J 10 bases, leaving 11 bases between the germline ends. Here the CDR3 DNA reads TGTGCCAGCAATAACGAGTATACCATATATTTT. It is translated as CASNNEYTIYF.

This clonotype came up many times. V gene TRBV11-2 combines with J gene TRBJ2-2, with D unresolved. This CDR3 contains 14 residues. Trimming removed 0 bases from V and 6 bases from J, with 8 bases in between. Germline-derived CDR1 and CDR2 are SGHAT and FQNNGV. This CDR3 reads CASSLDLMAGELFF. The CDR3, as DNA: TGTGCCAGCAGCTTAGATTTGATGGCCGGGGAGCTGTTTTTT. The entire variable domain, with the rest obtained from reference TRBV11-2 and TRBJ2-2, is as follows: EAGVAQSPRYKIIEKRQSVAFWCNPISGHATLYWYQQILGQGPKLLIQFQNNGVVDDSQLPKDRFSAERLKGVDSTLKIQPAKLEDSAVYLCASSLDLMAGELFFGEGSRLTVL.